This T cell receptor beta chain was identified during a study of blood T cells in healthy people across ages. Germline loops: CDR1 SGHRS, CDR2 YFSETQ. V was cut by 6 bases and J by 9 bases, with 16 bases left in between. CDR3 length: 13 amino acids. Whole-study findings and limits: Correlation between TCR beta diversity and naive T cell percentage was strong.

Note on this clonotype: What it binds is unknown.

Alongside a J-beta primer mix, a sample-barcoded 5' primer served in a second PCR lasting roughly 6 to 11 cycles. Each CDR3 protein is one row after TCRdb ran MiXCR on the 5' RACE reads. The repertoire holds over 500,000 distinct CDR3 sequences, over 25% seen once, with 3% to 4% in the top ten. The sample was also linked to a second study, of T cells of mothers and their children. That publication notes: It was related mother-child pairs that showed slightly higher overlap than unrelated pairs, without reaching significance.

The receptor was derived from a boy younger than 10 in good health. V is TRBV5-1 and J is TRBJ2-4; weak D call: TRBD2 (5 bases). The sequencing sample was made of blood. This chain's CDR3 is CASTPLGSGIQYF. CDR3 bases: TGCGCCAGCACCCCCCTGGGGAGTGGCATTCAGTACTTC.